Listed below are T cell receptor beta chains from one sample, sequenced in a study of blood T cell repertoires in COVID-19. The table came from immunoSEQ multiplex PCR; TCRdb's copy has only in-frame clones and leaves some out. The sample lists about 220,000 clones, around four fifths occurring once. The sample comprised peripheral blood. The receptor source for this set is a young man with active or convalescent COVID-19. CDR3s include the opening cysteine and the closing phenylalanine or tryptophan. Fields, in order: clone size, D gene, J gene, V gene, CDR3 DNA, CDR3 protein. A D gene is named only where the DNA matches it firmly. A clone size is listed for some rows: how often the clone was seen (once, few, many), or a class if it is expanded.

abundance: few; d_gene: .; j_gene: TRBJ1-1; v_gene: TRBV4-3; CDR3nt: TGCGCCAGCAGCCAAGGGGCCGCTTCGAACACTGAAGCTTTCTTT; CDR3aa: CASSQGAASNTEAFF
abundance: .; d_gene: .; j_gene: TRBJ1-2; v_gene: TRBV28; CDR3nt: TGTGCCAGCAGTCTAGACGTTCGGGGCTACACCTTC; CDR3aa: CASSLDVRGYTF
abundance: .; d_gene: .; j_gene: TRBJ2-5; v_gene: TRBV2; CDR3nt: TGTGCCAGCAGTTCGGACCTAAAGGGGCGGGAGACCCAGTACTTC; CDR3aa: CASSSDLKGRETQYF
abundance: .; d_gene: TRBD2; j_gene: TRBJ2-2; v_gene: TRBV9; CDR3nt: TGTGCCAGCAGCGCCGGACTAGCGGGGGGCACCGGGGAGCTGTTTTTT; CDR3aa: CASSAGLAGGTGELFF
abundance: .; d_gene: .; j_gene: TRBJ2-7; v_gene: TRBV7-9; CDR3nt: TGTGCCAGCAGCTCCCTGGGGGGCTACGAGCAGTACTTC; CDR3aa: CASSSLGGYEQYF
abundance: .; d_gene: TRBD2; j_gene: TRBJ2-2; v_gene: TRBV11-3; CDR3nt: TGTGCCAGCAGCTTATGGACTAGCGGGAGTGGGGCCGGGGAGCTGTTTTTT; CDR3aa: CASSLWTSGSGAGELFF
abundance: .; d_gene: TRBD1; j_gene: TRBJ2-5; v_gene: TRBV9; CDR3nt: TGTGCCAGCAGCCCCCACAGGGGGGTTGGGGAGACCCAGTACTTC; CDR3aa: CASSPHRGVGETQYF
abundance: .; d_gene: .; j_gene: TRBJ2-7; v_gene: TRBV10-3; CDR3nt: TGTGCCACGGTCCGGGACAAACCCTACGAGCAGTACTTC; CDR3aa: CATVRDKPYEQYF
abundance: .; d_gene: .; j_gene: TRBJ2-7; v_gene: TRBV5-6; CDR3nt: TGTGCCAGCAGCATCAGGGACACCGGCTACGTGCAGTACTTC; CDR3aa: CASSIRDTGYVQYF
abundance: .; d_gene: .; j_gene: TRBJ2-1; v_gene: TRBV6-5; CDR3nt: TGTGCATCCCGGCGGCTAAACAATGAGCAGTTCTTC; CDR3aa: CASRRLNNEQFF
abundance: .; d_gene: TRBD2; j_gene: TRBJ2-5; v_gene: TRBV4-2; CDR3nt: TGTGCCAGCAGGGTAAGCGGGGGGGCGGACGAGACCCAGTACTTC; CDR3aa: CASRVSGGADETQYF
abundance: .; d_gene: TRBD1; j_gene: TRBJ1-1; v_gene: TRBV7-9; CDR3nt: TGTGCCAGCAGCTACCCGGGACAGGGGGCCGGCGGTGAAGCTTTCTTT; CDR3aa: CASSYPGQGAGGEAFF
abundance: .; d_gene: TRBD1; j_gene: TRBJ1-1; v_gene: TRBV7-2; CDR3nt: TGTGCCAGCAGGACCACGGGACAGGCTTCGAACACTGAAGCTTTCTTT; CDR3aa: CASRTTGQASNTEAFF
abundance: .; d_gene: .; j_gene: TRBJ1-2; v_gene: TRBV19; CDR3nt: TGTGCCAGTAGGACCAGGGCTAACTATGGCTACACCTTC; CDR3aa: CASRTRANYGYTF
abundance: .; d_gene: TRBD2; j_gene: TRBJ2-7; v_gene: TRBV6-5; CDR3nt: TGTGCCAGCAGTTACCTGCGGCGGGAGCGGCCTGGAGAGCAGTACTTC; CDR3aa: CASSYLRRERPGEQYF
abundance: few; d_gene: .; j_gene: TRBJ1-5; v_gene: TRBV12-3/TRBV12-4; CDR3nt: TGTGCCAGCAGTTTAGCGGAGGGTCAGCCCCAGCATTTT; CDR3aa: CASSLAEGQPQHF
abundance: .; d_gene: .; j_gene: TRBJ2-3; v_gene: TRBV4-2; CDR3nt: TGTGCCAGCAGCCAAGCGACAGGAGCCTCAGATACGCAGTATTTT; CDR3aa: CASSQATGASDTQYF
abundance: .; d_gene: TRBD2; j_gene: TRBJ2-5; v_gene: TRBV10-3; CDR3nt: TGTGCCATCGGCCATGGGGAGGGGAAACAAGAGACCCAGTACTTC; CDR3aa: CAIGHGEGKQETQYF
abundance: few; d_gene: .; j_gene: TRBJ1-1; v_gene: TRBV27; CDR3nt: TGTGCCAGCAGTTTCCAGGGGACGAACACTGAAGCTTTCTTT; CDR3aa: CASSFQGTNTEAFF
abundance: .; d_gene: TRBD2; j_gene: TRBJ2-3; v_gene: TRBV28; CDR3nt: TGTGCCAGCAGTTCCAACCCACGGACTAGCGGGAGCACAGATACGCAGTATTTT; CDR3aa: CASSSNPRTSGSTDTQYF
abundance: .; d_gene: .; j_gene: TRBJ2-2; v_gene: TRBV9; CDR3nt: TGTGCCAGCAGCGTAGGTCAGGCCCCGAACACCGGGGAGCTGTTTTTT; CDR3aa: CASSVGQAPNTGELFF
abundance: .; d_gene: .; j_gene: TRBJ1-1; v_gene: TRBV6-2/TRBV6-3; CDR3nt: TGTGCCAGCAGTTACTTCACAGATACAGCGAACACTGAAGCTTTCTTT; CDR3aa: CASSYFTDTANTEAFF
abundance: once; d_gene: TRBD2; j_gene: TRBJ2-5; v_gene: TRBV28; CDR3nt: TGTGCCAGCAGTGGTACGACTAGCGGGAGAAGTGAGACCCAGTACTTC; CDR3aa: CASSGTTSGRSETQYF
abundance: .; d_gene: .; j_gene: TRBJ1-3; v_gene: TRBV7-2; CDR3nt: TGTGCCAGCAGCGTAGACAGAAGAAACACCATATATTTT; CDR3aa: CASSVDRRNTIYF
abundance: once; d_gene: TRBD1; j_gene: TRBJ2-1; v_gene: TRBV24-1; CDR3nt: TGTGCCACCAGTGACCCGGGGGACAGGGGGCACAATGAGCAGTTCTTC; CDR3aa: CATSDPGDRGHNEQFF
abundance: .; d_gene: .; j_gene: TRBJ1-4; v_gene: TRBV6-2/TRBV6-3; CDR3nt: TGTGCCAGCAGTTGGACTGGGACATTGAATGAAAAACTGTTTTTT; CDR3aa: CASSWTGTLNEKLFF
abundance: .; d_gene: TRBD2; j_gene: TRBJ2-7; v_gene: TRBV7-2; CDR3nt: TGTGCCAGCAGCCCCGGGACTAGCGGGAGGCTCTCGGTGTCCTACGAGCAGTACTTC; CDR3aa: CASSPGTSGRLSVSYEQYF
abundance: .; d_gene: .; j_gene: TRBJ1-6; v_gene: TRBV4-3; CDR3nt: TGCGCCAGCAGCCAAGTGTATGGGGCGAGCTCCTATAATTCACCCCTCCACTTT; CDR3aa: CASSQVYGASSYNSPLHF
abundance: .; d_gene: TRBD1; j_gene: TRBJ2-5; v_gene: TRBV6-5; CDR3nt: TGTGCCAGCAGCTGGACAGGGGCGGGGGAGACCCAGTACTTC; CDR3aa: CASSWTGAGETQYF
abundance: .; d_gene: .; j_gene: TRBJ1-4; v_gene: TRBV6-5; CDR3nt: TGTGCCAGCAGCCGCTCGACAGCAACTAATGAAAAACTGTTTTTT; CDR3aa: CASSRSTATNEKLFF
abundance: .; d_gene: .; j_gene: TRBJ2-1; v_gene: TRBV24-1; CDR3nt: TGTGCCACCAGTGACCTACCGACGACAGGCTACAATGAGCAGTTCTTC; CDR3aa: CATSDLPTTGYNEQFF
abundance: .; d_gene: TRBD2; j_gene: TRBJ2-2; v_gene: TRBV4-2; CDR3nt: TGTGCCAGCAGCCCAGGGACTAGAGGGGGGGAGCTGTTTTTT; CDR3aa: CASSPGTRGGELFF
abundance: .; d_gene: .; j_gene: TRBJ1-1; v_gene: TRBV2; CDR3nt: TGTGCCAGCAGTGGGGGGGTGCTGCCTATGAACACTGAAGCTTTCTTT; CDR3aa: CASSGGVLPMNTEAFF
abundance: once; d_gene: .; j_gene: TRBJ1-2; v_gene: TRBV7-9; CDR3nt: TGTGCCAGCAGCTTAGAAACGGGTGCTGGCTACACCTTC; CDR3aa: CASSLETGAGYTF
abundance: .; d_gene: .; j_gene: TRBJ1-5; v_gene: TRBV9; CDR3nt: TGTGCCAGCAGCGTAGGAGATAATCAGCCCCAGCATTTT; CDR3aa: CASSVGDNQPQHF
abundance: .; d_gene: TRBD1; j_gene: TRBJ1-2; v_gene: TRBV6-9; CDR3nt: TGTGCCAGCAGATATACGCGGACAGGGGTGGTAGGCTACACCTTC; CDR3aa: CASRYTRTGVVGYTF
abundance: .; d_gene: .; j_gene: TRBJ2-2; v_gene: TRBV30; CDR3nt: TGTGCCTGGAGTGTAGCCAGCAACCCAGGATTGGGGGAGCTGTTTTTT; CDR3aa: CAWSVASNPGLGELFF
abundance: .; d_gene: .; j_gene: TRBJ1-5; v_gene: TRBV19; CDR3nt: TGTGCCAGTAGTTCTAATCAGCCCCAGCATTTT; CDR3aa: CASSSNQPQHF
abundance: .; d_gene: TRBD1; j_gene: TRBJ1-1; v_gene: TRBV14; CDR3nt: TGTGCCAGCAGCCCCCGACAGGGAAACACTGAAGCTTTCTTT; CDR3aa: CASSPRQGNTEAFF
abundance: .; d_gene: .; j_gene: TRBJ1-1; v_gene: TRBV28; CDR3nt: TGTGCCAGCACCTTACCGCCGGGGGGTGGTCACACTGAAGCTTTCTTT; CDR3aa: CASTLPPGGGHTEAFF
abundance: few; d_gene: TRBD1; j_gene: TRBJ1-6; v_gene: TRBV5-4; CDR3nt: TGTGCCACCCAGCCGCGACAGGGGTATAATTCACCCCTCCACTTT; CDR3aa: CATQPRQGYNSPLHF
abundance: .; d_gene: TRBD1; j_gene: TRBJ1-5; v_gene: TRBV6-6; CDR3nt: TGTGCCAGCACCCAGGGGGCGCGGCAGCCCCAGCATTTT; CDR3aa: CASTQGARQPQHF